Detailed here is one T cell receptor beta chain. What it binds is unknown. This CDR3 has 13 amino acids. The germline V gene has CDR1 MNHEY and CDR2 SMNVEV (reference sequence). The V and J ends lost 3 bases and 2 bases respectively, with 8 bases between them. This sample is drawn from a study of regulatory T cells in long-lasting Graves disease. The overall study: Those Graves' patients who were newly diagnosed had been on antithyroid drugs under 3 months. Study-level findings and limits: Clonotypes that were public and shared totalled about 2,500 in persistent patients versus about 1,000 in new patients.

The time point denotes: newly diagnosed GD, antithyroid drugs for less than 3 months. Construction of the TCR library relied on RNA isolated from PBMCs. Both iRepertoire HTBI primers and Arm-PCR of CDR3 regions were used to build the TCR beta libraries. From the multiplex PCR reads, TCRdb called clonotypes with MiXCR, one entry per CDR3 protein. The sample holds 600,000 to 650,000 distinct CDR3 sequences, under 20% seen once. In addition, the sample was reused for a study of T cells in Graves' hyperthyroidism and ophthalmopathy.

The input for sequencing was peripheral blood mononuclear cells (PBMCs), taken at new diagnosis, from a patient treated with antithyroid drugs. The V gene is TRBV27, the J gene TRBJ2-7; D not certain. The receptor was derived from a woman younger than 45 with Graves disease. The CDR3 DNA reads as TGTGCCAGCAGTTTTGACGGACCCTACGAGCAGTACTTC. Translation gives CASSFDGPYEQYF.